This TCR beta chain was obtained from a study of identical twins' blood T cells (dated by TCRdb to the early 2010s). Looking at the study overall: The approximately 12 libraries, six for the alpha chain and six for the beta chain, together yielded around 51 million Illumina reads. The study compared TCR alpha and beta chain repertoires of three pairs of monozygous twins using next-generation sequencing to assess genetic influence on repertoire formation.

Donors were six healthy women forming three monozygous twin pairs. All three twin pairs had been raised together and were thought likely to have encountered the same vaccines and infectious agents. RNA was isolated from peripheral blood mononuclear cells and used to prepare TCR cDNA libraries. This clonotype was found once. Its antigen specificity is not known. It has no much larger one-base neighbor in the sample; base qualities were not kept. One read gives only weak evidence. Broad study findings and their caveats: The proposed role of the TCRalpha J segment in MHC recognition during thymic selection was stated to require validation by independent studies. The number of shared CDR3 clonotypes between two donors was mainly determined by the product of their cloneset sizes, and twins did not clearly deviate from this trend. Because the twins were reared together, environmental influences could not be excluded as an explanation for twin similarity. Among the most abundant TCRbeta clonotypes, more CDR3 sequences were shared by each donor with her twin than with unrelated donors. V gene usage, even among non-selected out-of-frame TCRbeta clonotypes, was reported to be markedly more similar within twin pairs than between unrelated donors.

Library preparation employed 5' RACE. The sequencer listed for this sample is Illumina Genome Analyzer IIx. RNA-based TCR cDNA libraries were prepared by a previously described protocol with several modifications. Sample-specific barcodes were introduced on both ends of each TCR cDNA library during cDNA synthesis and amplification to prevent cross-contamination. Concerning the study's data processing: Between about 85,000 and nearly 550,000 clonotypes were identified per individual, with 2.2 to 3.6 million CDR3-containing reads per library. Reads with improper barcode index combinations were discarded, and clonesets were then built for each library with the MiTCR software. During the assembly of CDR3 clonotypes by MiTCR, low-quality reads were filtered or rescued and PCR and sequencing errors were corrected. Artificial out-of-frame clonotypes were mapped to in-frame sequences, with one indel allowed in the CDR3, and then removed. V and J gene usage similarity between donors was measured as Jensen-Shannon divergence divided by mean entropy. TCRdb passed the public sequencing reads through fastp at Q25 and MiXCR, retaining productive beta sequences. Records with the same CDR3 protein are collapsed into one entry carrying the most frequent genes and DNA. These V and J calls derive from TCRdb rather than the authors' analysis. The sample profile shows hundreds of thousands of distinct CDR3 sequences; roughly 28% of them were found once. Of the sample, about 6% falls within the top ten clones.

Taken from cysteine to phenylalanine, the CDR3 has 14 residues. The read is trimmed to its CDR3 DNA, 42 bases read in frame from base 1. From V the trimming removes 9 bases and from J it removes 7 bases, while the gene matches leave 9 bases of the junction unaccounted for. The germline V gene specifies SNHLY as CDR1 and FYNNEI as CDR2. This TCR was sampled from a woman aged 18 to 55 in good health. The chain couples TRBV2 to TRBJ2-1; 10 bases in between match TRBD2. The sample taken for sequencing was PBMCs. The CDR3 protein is CARGGAGGRNEQFF. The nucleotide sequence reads TGTGCCAGGGGGGGAGCGGGAGGGCGGAATGAGCAGTTCTTC. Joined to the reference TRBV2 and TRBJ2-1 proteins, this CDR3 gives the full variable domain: EPEVTQTPSHQVTQMGQEVILRCVPISNHLYFYWYRQILGQKVEFLVSFYNNEISEKSEIFDDQFSVERPDGSNFTLKIRSTKLEDSAMYFCARGGAGGRNEQFFGPGTRLTVL.